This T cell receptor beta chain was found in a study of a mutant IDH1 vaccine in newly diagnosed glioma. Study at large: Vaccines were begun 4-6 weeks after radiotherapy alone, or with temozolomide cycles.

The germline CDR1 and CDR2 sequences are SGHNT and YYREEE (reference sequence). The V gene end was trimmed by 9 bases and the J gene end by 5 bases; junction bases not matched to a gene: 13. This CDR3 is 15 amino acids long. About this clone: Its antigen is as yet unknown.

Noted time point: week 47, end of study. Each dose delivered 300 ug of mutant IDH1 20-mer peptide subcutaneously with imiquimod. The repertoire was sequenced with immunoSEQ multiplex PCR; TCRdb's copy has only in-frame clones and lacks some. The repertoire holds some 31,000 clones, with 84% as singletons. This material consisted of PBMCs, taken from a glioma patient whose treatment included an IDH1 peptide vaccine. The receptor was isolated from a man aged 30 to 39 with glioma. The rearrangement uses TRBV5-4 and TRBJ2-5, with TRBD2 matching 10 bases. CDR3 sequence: CATAPLAGDRETQYF. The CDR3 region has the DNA TGTGCCACAGCTCCCCTAGCGGGAGACCGGGAGACCCAGTACTTC.